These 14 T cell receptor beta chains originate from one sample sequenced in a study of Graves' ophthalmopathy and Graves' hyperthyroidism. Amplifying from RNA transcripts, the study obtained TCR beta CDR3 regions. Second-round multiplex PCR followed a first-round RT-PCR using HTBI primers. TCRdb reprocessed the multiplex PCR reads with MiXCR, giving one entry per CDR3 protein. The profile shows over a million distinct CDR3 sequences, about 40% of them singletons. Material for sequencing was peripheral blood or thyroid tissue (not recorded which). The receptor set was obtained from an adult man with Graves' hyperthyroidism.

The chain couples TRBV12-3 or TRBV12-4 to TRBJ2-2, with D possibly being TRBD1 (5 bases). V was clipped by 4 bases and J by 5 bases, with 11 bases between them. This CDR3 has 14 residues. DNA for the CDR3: TGTGCCAGCAGTTCGATGCAGGGTACCGGGGAGCTGTTTTTT. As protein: CASSSMQGTGELFF.

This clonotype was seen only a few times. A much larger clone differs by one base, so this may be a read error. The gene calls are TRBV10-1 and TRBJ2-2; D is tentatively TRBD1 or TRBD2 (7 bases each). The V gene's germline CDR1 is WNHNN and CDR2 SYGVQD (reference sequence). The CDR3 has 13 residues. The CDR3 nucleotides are TGCGTCAGCGGGGACAGGAACACCGGGGAGCTGTTTTTT. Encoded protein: CVSGDRNTGELFF.

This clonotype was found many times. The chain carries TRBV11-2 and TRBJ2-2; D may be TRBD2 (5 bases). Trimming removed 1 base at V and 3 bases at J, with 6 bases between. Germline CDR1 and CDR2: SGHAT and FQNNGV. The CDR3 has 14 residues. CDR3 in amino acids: CASSLGTYTGELFF. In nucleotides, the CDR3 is TGTGCCAGCAGCTTAGGGACTTACACCGGGGAGCTGTTTTTT.

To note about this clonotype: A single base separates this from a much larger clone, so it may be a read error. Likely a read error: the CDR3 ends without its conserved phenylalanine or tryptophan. Here the CDR3 DNA reads TGTGCCAGCAGCTTCAGGGGCGGTGGCTATGGCTACACCCTC. Protein product: CASSFRGGGYGYTL. The chain couples TRBV5-4 to TRBJ1-2; D perhaps matches TRBD1 (6 bases). This CDR3 contains 14 residues. Per germline, CDR1 SGHNT and CDR2 YYREEE (reference sequence). Trimming shortened V by 2 bases and J by 4 bases, and 12 bases separated the two germline ends.

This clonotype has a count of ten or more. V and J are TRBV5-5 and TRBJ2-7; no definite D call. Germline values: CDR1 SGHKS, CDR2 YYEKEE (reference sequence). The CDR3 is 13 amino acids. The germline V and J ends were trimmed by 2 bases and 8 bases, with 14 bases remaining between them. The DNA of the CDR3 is TGTGCCAGCAGCTTTCCCAGGCCTACCCAGCAGTACTTC. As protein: CASSFPRPTQQYF.

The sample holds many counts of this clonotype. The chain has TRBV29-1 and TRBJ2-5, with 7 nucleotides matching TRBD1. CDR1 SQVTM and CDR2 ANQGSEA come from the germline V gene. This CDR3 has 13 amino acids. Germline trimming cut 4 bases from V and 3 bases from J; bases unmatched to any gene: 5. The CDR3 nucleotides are TGCAGCGTTGTGTGGGACAGCGAAGAGACCCAGTACTTC. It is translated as CSVVWDSEETQYF.

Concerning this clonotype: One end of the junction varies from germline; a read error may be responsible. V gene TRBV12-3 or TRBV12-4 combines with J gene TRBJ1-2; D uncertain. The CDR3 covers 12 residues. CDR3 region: CAGSSSPYGYTF. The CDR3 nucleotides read TGTGCCGGCAGTTCCTCGCCTTATGGCTACACCTTC.

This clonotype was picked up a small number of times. The CDR3 region is CASSQFGGSSTGELFF. The DNA of the CDR3 is TGCGCCAGCAGCCAATTCGGGGGCTCGTCCACCGGGGAGCTGTTTTTT. The V gene is TRBV4-3, the J gene TRBJ2-2; either TRBD1 or TRBD2 may fit D (6 bases each). Trimming cost V 2 bases and J 4 bases, with 14 bases left between them. The length of the CDR3 is 16 residues. Germline CDR1 is LGHNA and CDR2 is YSLEER.

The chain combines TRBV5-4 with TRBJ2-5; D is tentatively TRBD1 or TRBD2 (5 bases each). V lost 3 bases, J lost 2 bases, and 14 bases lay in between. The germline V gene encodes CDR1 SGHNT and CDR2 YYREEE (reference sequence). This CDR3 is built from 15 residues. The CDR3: CASSSYRDGQETQYF. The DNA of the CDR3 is TGTGCCAGCAGCTCTTACCGGGACGGGCAAGAGACCCAGTACTTC. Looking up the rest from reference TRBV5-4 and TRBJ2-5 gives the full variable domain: ETGVTQSPTHLIKTRGQQVTLRCSSQSGHNTVSWYQQALGQGPQFIFQYYREEENGRGNFPPRFSGLQFPNYSSELNVNALELDDSALYLCASSSYRDGQETQYFGPGTRLLVL.

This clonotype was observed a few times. CDR3 loop: CASSSSILAGGGNEQYF. The CDR3 DNA reads as TGTGCCAGCAGCTCGTCGATACTAGCGGGGGGAGGAAACGAGCAGTACTTC. The chain joins TRBV11-2 to TRBJ2-7; 12 bases are shared with TRBD2. CDR1 is SGHAT and CDR2 is FQNNGV in the germline V gene. V dropped 4 bases and J dropped 5; count of bases not matched to a gene: 12. The CDR3 is 17 amino acids.

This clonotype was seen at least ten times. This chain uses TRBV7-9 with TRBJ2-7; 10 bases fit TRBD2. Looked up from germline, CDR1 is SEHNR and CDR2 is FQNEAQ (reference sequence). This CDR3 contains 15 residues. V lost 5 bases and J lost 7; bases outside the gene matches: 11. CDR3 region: CASSRLAGGVVEQYF. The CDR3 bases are TGTGCCAGCAGCCGATTAGCGGGAGGAGTAGTGGAGCAGTACTTC. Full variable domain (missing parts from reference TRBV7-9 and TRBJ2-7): DTGVSQNPRHKITKRGQNVTFRCDPISEHNRLYWYRQTLGQGPEFLTYFQNEAQLEKSRLLSDRFSAERPKGSFSTLEIQRTEQGDSAMYLCASSRLAGGVVEQYFGPGTRLTVT.

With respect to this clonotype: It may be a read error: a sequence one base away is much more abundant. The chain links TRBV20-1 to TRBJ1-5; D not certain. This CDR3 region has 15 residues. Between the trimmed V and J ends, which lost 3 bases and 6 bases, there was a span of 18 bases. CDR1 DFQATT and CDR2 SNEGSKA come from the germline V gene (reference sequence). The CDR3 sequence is CSARTDRVGTQPQHF. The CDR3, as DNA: TGCAGTGCTAGGACGGACCGGGTGGGTACTCAGCCCCAGCATTTT.

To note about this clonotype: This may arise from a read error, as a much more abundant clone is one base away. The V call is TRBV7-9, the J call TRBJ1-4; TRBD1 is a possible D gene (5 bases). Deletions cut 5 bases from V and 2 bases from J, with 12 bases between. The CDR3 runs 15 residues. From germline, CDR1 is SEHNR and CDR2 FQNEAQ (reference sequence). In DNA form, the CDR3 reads TGTGCCAGCAGCGCAGAAGAGGGGACTAATGAAAAACTGTTTTTT. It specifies CASSAEEGTNEKLFF.

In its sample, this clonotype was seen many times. As DNA, the CDR3 is TGTGCCAGCAGTGAATACTCTGCCGGGACAGGCTTACAAGAGACCCAGTACTTC. Protein: CASSEYSAGTGLQETQYF. The genes are TRBV25-1 and TRBJ2-5; 8 bases agree with TRBD1. The V gene end was trimmed by 0 bases and the J gene end by 2 bases; junction bases not matched to a gene: 11. This CDR3 region has 18 residues. CDR1 MGHDK and CDR2 SYGVNS come from the germline V gene.